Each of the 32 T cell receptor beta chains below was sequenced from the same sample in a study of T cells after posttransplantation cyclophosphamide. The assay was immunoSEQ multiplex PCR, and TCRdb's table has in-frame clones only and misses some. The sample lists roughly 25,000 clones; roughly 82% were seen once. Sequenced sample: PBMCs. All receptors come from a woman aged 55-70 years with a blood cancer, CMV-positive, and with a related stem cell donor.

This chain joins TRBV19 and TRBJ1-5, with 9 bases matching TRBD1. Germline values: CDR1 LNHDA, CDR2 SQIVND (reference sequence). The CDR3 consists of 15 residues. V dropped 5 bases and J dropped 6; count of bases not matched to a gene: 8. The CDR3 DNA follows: TGTGCCAGTAGTTATGGACAGGGGTGGACTCAGCCCCAGCATTTT. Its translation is CASSYGQGWTQPQHF.

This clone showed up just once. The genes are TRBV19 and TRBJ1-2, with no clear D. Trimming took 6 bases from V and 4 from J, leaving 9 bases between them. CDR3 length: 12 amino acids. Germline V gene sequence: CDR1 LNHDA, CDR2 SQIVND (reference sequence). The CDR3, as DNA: TGTGCCAGTAGGGCCATTTCCTATGGCTACACCTTC. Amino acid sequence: CASRAISYGYTF.

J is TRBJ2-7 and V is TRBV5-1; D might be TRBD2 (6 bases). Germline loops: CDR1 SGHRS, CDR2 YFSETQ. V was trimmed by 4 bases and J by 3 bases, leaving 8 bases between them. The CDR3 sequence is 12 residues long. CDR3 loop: CASSTGDYEQYF. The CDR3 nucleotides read TGCGCCAGCAGCACGGGGGACTACGAGCAGTACTTC.

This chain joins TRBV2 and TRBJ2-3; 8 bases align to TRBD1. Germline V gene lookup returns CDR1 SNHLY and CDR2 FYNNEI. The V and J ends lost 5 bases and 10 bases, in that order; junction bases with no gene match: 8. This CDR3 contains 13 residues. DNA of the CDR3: TGTGCCAGCAGTCTCACCGGACAGGGCGCGCAGTATTTT. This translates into CASSLTGQGAQYF.

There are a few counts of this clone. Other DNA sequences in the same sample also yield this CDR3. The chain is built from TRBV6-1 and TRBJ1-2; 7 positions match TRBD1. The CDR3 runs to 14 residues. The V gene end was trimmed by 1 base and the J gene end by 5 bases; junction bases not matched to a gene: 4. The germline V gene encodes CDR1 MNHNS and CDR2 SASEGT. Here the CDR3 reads CASSEVAGGYGYTF. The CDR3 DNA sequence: TGTGCCAGCAGTGAAGTCGCAGGGGGATATGGCTACACCTTC.

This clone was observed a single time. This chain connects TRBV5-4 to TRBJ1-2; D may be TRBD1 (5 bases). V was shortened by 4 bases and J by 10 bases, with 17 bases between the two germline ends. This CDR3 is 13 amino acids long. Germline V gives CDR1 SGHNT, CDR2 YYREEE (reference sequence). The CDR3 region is CASSRLDSEDYTF. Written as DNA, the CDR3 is TGTGCCAGCAGCCGATTAGACAGCGAAGACTACACCTTC.

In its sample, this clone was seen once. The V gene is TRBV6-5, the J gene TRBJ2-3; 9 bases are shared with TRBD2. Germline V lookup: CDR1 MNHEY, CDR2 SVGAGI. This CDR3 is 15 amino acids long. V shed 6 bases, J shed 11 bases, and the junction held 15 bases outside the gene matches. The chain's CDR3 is CASRSTGTSPVGQYF. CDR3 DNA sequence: TGTGCCAGCAGAAGCACCGGGACTAGCCCTGTGGGGCAGTATTTT.

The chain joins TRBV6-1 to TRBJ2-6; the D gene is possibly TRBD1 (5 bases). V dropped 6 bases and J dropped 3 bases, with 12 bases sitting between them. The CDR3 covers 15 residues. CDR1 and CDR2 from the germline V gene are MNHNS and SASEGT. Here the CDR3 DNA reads TGTGCCAGCAGCGATGACAGACATGGGGCCAACGTCCTGACTTTC. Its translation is CASSDDRHGANVLTF.

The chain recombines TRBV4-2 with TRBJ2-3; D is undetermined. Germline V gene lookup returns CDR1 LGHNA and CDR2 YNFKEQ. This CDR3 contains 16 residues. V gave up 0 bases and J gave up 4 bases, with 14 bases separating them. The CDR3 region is CASSQDWSRVPDTQYF. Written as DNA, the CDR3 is TGTGCCAGCAGCCAAGATTGGAGCCGGGTGCCAGATACGCAGTATTTT.

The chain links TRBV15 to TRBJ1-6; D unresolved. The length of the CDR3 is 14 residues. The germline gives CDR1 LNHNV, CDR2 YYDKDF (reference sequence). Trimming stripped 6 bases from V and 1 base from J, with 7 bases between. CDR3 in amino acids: CATSPSSYNSPLHF. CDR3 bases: TGTGCCACCAGTCCTTCTTCCTATAATTCACCCCTCCACTTT.

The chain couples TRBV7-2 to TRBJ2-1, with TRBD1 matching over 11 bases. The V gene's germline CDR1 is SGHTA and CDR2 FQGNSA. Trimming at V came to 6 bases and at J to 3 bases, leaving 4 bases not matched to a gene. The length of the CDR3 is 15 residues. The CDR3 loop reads CASRKGTGGYNEQFF. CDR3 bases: TGTGCCAGCAGGAAAGGGACAGGGGGCTACAATGAGCAGTTCTTC.

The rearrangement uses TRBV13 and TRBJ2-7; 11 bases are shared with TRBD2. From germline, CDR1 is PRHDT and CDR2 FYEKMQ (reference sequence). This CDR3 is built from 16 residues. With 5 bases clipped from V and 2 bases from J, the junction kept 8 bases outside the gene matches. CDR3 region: CASSATGTSGTYEQYF. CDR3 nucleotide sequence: TGTGCCAGCAGCGCTACTGGGACTAGCGGAACCTACGAGCAGTACTTC.

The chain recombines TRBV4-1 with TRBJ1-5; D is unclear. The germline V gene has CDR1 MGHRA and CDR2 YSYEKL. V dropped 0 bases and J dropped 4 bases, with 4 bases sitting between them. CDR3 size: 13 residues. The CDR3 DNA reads TGCGCCAGCAGCCAAGATCAGAATCAGCCCCAGCATTTT. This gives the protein CASSQDQNQPQHF.

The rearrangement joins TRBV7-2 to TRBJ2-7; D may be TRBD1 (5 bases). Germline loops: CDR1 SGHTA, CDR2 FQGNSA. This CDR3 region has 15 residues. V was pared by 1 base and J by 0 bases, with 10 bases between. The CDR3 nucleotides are TGTGCCAGCAGCTTAGACAGGATTAGCTCCTACGAGCAGTACTTC. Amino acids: CASSLDRISSYEQYF.

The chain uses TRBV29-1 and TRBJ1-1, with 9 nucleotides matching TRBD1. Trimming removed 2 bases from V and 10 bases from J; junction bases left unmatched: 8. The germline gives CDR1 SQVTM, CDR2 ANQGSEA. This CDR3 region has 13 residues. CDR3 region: CSVEPGTGRGAFF. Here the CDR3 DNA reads TGCAGCGTTGAACCCGGGACAGGGAGGGGAGCTTTCTTT.

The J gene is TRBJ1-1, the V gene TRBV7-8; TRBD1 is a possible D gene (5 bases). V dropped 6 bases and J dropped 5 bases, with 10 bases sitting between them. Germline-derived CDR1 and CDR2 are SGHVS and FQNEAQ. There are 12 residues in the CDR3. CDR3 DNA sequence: TGTGCCAGCAGTCCAGGGTGGACTGAAGCTTTCTTT. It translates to CASSPGWTEAFF.

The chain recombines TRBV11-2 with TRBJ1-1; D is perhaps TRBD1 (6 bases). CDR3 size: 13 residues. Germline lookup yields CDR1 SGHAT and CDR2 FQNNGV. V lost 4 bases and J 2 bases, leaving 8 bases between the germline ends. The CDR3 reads CASSSDRNTEAFF. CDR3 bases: TGTGCCAGCAGCTCGGACAGAAACACTGAAGCTTTCTTT.

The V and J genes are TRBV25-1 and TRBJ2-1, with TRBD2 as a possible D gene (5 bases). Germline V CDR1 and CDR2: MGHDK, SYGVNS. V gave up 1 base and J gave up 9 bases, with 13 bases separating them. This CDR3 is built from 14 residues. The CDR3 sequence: CASSELLRVSEQFF. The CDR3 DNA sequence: TGTGCCAGCAGTGAATTGCTGCGGGTATCTGAGCAGTTCTTC.

The CDR3 nucleotides read TGTGCCAGCAGAGGTCAGGGAGGCGAGCAGTACTTC. Translation gives CASRGQGGEQYF. The J gene is TRBJ2-7, the V gene TRBV7-2, with D tentatively TRBD2 (6 bases). V lost 6 bases, J lost 6 bases, and 12 bases lay in between. Germline values: CDR1 SGHTA, CDR2 FQGNSA. CDR3 length equals 12 residues.

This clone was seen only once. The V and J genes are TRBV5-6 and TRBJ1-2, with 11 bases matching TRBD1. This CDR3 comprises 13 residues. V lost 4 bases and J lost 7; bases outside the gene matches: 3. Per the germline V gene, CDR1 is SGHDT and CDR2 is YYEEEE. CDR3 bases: TGTGCCAGCAGCCCGGACAGGGGGCCTGGCTACACCTTC. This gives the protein CASSPDRGPGYTF.

The CDR3 DNA sequence: TGTGCCAGCAGCCAAAGAGGTGTTCGTGGACAGGGGCACTACGAGCAGTACTTC. Its translation is CASSQRGVRGQGHYEQYF. The V and J genes are TRBV7-6 and TRBJ2-7, with 9 bases that match TRBD1. Germline CDR1 reads SGHVS; CDR2 reads FNYEAQ. The CDR3 runs 18 residues. V trimming: 5 bases; J trimming: 3 bases; junction bases outside the gene matches: 17.

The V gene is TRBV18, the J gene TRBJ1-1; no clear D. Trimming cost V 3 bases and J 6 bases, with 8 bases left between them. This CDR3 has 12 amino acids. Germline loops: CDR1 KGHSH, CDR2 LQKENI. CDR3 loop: CASSPPFAEAFF. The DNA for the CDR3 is TGTGCCAGCTCACCCCCTTTCGCTGAAGCTTTCTTT. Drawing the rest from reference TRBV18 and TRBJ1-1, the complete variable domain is NAGVMQNPRHLVRRRGQEARLRCSPMKGHSHVYWYRQLPEEGLKFMVYLQKENIIDESGMPKERFSAEFPKEGPSILRIQQVVRGDSAAYFCASSPPFAEAFFGQGTRLTVV.

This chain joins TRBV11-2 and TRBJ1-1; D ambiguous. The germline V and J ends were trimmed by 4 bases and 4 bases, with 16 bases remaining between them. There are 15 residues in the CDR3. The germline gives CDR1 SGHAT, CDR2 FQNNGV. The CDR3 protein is CASSSRGGLGTEAFF. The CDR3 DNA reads TGTGCCAGCAGCTCCCGGGGAGGGTTGGGCACTGAAGCTTTCTTT.

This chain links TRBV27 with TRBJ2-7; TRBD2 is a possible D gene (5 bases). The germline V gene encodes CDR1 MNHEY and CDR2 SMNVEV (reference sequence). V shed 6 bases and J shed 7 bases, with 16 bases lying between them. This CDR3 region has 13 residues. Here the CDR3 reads CASRLSGTVEQYF. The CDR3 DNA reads TGTGCCAGCAGGCTGAGCGGTACCGTGGAGCAGTACTTC.

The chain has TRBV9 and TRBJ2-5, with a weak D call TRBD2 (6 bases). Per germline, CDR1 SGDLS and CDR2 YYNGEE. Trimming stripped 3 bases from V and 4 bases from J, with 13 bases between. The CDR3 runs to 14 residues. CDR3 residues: CASSEWGLAETQYF. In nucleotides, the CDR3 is TGTGCCAGCAGCGAGTGGGGACTTGCAGAGACCCAGTACTTC.

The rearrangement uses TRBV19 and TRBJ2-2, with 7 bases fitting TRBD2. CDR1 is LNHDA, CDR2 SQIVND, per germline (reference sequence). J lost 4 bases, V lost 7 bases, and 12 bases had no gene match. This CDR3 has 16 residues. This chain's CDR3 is CASNPRSGRPTGELFF. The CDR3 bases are TGTGCCAGTAACCCCCGGTCCGGGAGGCCCACCGGGGAGCTGTTTTTT.

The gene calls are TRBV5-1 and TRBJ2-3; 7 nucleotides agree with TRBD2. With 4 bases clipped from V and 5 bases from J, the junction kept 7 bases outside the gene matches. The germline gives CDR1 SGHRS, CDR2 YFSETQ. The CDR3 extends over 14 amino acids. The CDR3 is CASSLLAIGDTQYF. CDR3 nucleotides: TGCGCCAGCAGCCTACTAGCGATTGGAGATACGCAGTATTTT.

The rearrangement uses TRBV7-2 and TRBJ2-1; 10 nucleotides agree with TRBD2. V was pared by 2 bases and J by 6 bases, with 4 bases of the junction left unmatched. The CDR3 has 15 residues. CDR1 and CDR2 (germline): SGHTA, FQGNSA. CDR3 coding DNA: TGTGCCAGCAGCTTACCGGCTAGCGGGAGCAATGAGCAGTTCTTC. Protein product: CASSLPASGSNEQFF.

The CDR3 spells CASSWDSVTGELFF. The CDR3 nucleotides read TGTGCCAGTAGCTGGGACTCAGTCACCGGGGAGCTGTTTTTT. This chain connects TRBV19 to TRBJ2-2, with D possibly TRBD2 on 6 matching bases. CDR3 length equals 14 residues. Trimming removed 6 bases at V and 4 bases at J, with 12 bases between. The germline V gene encodes CDR1 LNHDA and CDR2 SQIVND (reference sequence). The full variable domain, completed using reference TRBV19 and TRBJ2-2, is DGGITQSPKYLFRKEGQNVTLSCEQNLNHDAMYWYRQDPGQGLRLIYYSQIVNDFQKGDIAEGYSVSREKKESFPLTVTSAQKNPTAFYLCASSWDSVTGELFFGEGSRLTVL.

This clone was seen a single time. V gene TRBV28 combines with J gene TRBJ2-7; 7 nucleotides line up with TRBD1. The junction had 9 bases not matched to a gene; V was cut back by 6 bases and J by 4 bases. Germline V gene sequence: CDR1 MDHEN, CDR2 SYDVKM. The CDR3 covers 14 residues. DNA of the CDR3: TGTGCCAGCAGCCGACAGGGACCTTTATACGAGCAGTACTTC. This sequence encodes CASSRQGPLYEQYF.

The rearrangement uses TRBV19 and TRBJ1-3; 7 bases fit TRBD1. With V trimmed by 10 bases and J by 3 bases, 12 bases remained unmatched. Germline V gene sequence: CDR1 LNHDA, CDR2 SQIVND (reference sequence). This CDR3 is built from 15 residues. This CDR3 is CATSEAGGSGNTIYF. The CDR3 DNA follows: TGTGCCACTTCCGAGGCAGGGGGTAGTGGAAACACCATATATTTT.

CDR3 bases: TGCGCCAGCAGCCAAGATCGAGTCGGGAGGGCCAGTAATGAGCAGTTCTTC. Translation: CASSQDRVGRASNEQFF. J is TRBJ2-1 and V is TRBV4-1; 8 bases map to TRBD2. CDR3 size: 17 residues. V trimming: 0 bases; J trimming: 7 bases; junction bases outside the gene matches: 11. Germline CDR1 reads MGHRA; CDR2 reads YSYEKL.